Shown below are 15 T cell receptor beta chains from a single sample sequenced in a study of human T cells and chemical hapten exposure (dated by TCRdb to about 2021). The time point label on this specimen signifies: pre-sensitization, week 0. The sample's treatment or condition, from its label and the paper: therapeutic diphenylcyclopropenone sensitization with weekly scalp DPC. Receptor amplification or capture employed RACE. The instrument given in TCRdb is NextSeq 500. TCRdb trimmed public reads at Q25 via fastp, called clones via MiXCR and kept in-frame beta chains. Here each entry gathers all rows of one CDR3 protein and keeps the most common genes and DNA. The sample table shows about 120,000 distinct CDR3 sequences, and approximately 15% are seen once. Approximately 2.6% of the sample lies in the top ten. Sequenced here: whole blood, sampled in connection with sensitization to the hapten diphenylcyclopropenone (DPC). The receptors come from a young woman with alopecia areata. Some clones in this sample may be carry-over from other donors' samples.

The rearrangement uses TRBV7-2 and TRBJ2-5, with 9 positions matching TRBD2. Looked up from germline, CDR1 is SGHTA and CDR2 is FQGNSA. Trimming at V came to 4 bases and at J to 4 bases, leaving 7 bases not matched to a gene. The CDR3 is 15 residues long. The CDR3 DNA reads as TGTGCCAGCAGCTATCAGCGGGGGGCCTCAGAGACCCAGTACTTC. Residues: CASSYQRGASETQYF.

This chain connects TRBV30 to TRBJ2-7, with 9 nucleotides matching TRBD1. Germline values: CDR1 GTSNPN, CDR2 SVGIG (reference sequence). The J segment lost 6 bases and the V segment lost 7 bases, leaving 16 bases of the junction unmatched. The CDR3 totals 15 residues. The CDR3 spells CAYLEGQGKRGEQYF. The CDR3 bases are TGTGCCTACCTAGAGGGACAGGGAAAAAGGGGCGAGCAGTACTTC.

This clonotype was seen ten or more times. The CDR3 protein is CASSLEGLQNGASSPLHF. The CDR3 DNA follows: TGTGCCAGCAGCTTAGAGGGCTTGCAAAACGGGGCAAGTTCACCCCTCCACTTT. The chain has TRBV7-9 and TRBJ1-6; D may be TRBD1 (5 bases). Trimming pared 1 base from V and 9 bases from J, leaving 22 bases between. CDR1 and CDR2 from the germline V gene are SEHNR and FQNEAQ (reference sequence). This CDR3 comprises 18 residues.

There are many counts of this clonotype. The chain couples TRBV20-1 to TRBJ1-1, with 10 nucleotides matching TRBD1. The CDR3 is made up of 12 amino acids. V trimming: 5 bases; J trimming: 3 bases; junction bases outside the gene matches: 0. CDR1 DFQATT and CDR2 SNEGSKA come from the germline V gene (reference sequence). DNA for the CDR3: TGCAGTGCTGACAGGGGGCACACTGAAGCTTTCTTT. Protein product: CSADRGHTEAFF.

This clonotype has ten or more counts. The rearrangement uses TRBV12-3 or TRBV12-4 and TRBJ1-4; 7 nucleotides line up with TRBD1. The CDR3 is 15 amino acids. Trimming took 5 bases from V and 1 from J; bases not matched to a gene: 4. The CDR3 region has the DNA TGTGCCAGCAGTAGACAGGGCGTAACTAATGAAAAACTGTTTTTT. It specifies CASSRQGVTNEKLFF.

The chain employs TRBV18 and TRBJ1-1; D uncertain. There are 14 residues in the CDR3. Germline CDR1 is KGHSH and CDR2 is LQKENI. The germline V and J ends were trimmed by 3 bases and 2 bases, with 10 bases remaining between them. CDR3 loop: CASSPQAGNTEAFF. CDR3 in DNA: TGTGCCAGCTCACCCCAAGCAGGAAACACTGAAGCTTTCTTT.

The genes are TRBV2 and TRBJ1-4, with 7 nucleotides matching TRBD1. The germline V gene encodes CDR1 SNHLY and CDR2 FYNNEI. The CDR3 is made up of 13 amino acids. After removal of 8 bases from V and 7 bases from J, the junction contained 7 bases not matched to a gene. In nucleotides, the CDR3 is TGTGCCAGCCGCCGGGACAGTATTGAAAAACTGTTTTTT. As protein: CASRRDSIEKLFF.

The V and J genes are TRBV29-1 and TRBJ2-1; possibly TRBD1 for D (5 bases). The germline CDR1 and CDR2 sequences are SQVTM and ANQGSEA. V was shortened by 1 base and J by 6 bases, with 7 bases between the two germline ends. This CDR3 is built from 12 residues. CDR3 amino acids: CSVEATANEQFF. The CDR3 region has the DNA TGCAGCGTTGAAGCGACAGCCAATGAGCAGTTCTTC.

This clonotype has ten or more counts. This chain joins TRBV25-1 and TRBJ2-5; D remains ambiguous. This CDR3 contains 15 residues. V dropped 3 bases and J dropped 1 base, with 12 bases sitting between them. CDR1 and CDR2 (germline): MGHDK, SYGVNS. In nucleotides, the CDR3 is TGTGCCAGCAGTGAGGACGACGGAAGCCAAGAGACCCAGTACTTC. Translation gives CASSEDDGSQETQYF.

The V call is TRBV29-1, the J call TRBJ1-1; TRBD1 might be the D (6 bases). Trimming pared 6 bases from V and 10 bases from J, leaving 18 bases between. CDR3 length: 12 residues. Germline-derived CDR1 and CDR2 are SQVTM and ANQGSEA. The CDR3 reads CSVPGQLGLAFF. CDR3 sequence (DNA): TGCAGCGTCCCGGGACAACTAGGGTTAGCTTTCTTT.

The rearrangement links TRBV9 to TRBJ2-7; 7 bases are shared with TRBD1. V shed 0 bases and J 2 bases; nucleotides not matched to a gene: 8. Germline V gives CDR1 SGDLS, CDR2 YYNGEE. The CDR3 sequence is 16 residues long. The CDR3 loop reads CASSVAPDRPAYEQYF. As DNA, the CDR3 is TGTGCCAGCAGCGTAGCCCCGGACAGGCCAGCCTACGAGCAGTACTTC.

This clonotype was seen a handful of times. This rearrangement joins TRBV18 to TRBJ1-1; D unclear. Trimming cost V 4 bases and J 0 bases, with 9 bases left between them. The V gene's germline CDR1 is KGHSH and CDR2 LQKENI. This CDR3 has 14 amino acids. CDR3 amino acids: CASSQKEMNTEAFF. The CDR3 nucleotides read TGTGCCAGCTCACAAAAAGAAATGAACACTGAAGCTTTCTTT.

This clonotype has at least ten counts. J is TRBJ1-2 and V is TRBV19, with TRBD1 matching 8 bases. The trim removed 5 bases at V and 4 bases at J, leaving 9 bases unmatched. Germline-derived CDR1 and CDR2 are LNHDA and SQIVND (reference sequence). The CDR3 is made up of 15 amino acids. Here the CDR3 reads CASSPGQGRGYGYTF. The DNA for the CDR3 is TGTGCCAGTAGTCCCGGACAGGGCCGAGGCTATGGCTACACCTTC.

This clonotype was recorded many times. The chain's CDR3 is CASSPDRFGEQYF. The CDR3 bases are TGTGCCAGCAGCCCGGACAGGTTTGGCGAGCAGTACTTC. V is TRBV7-8 and J is TRBJ2-7, with 7 positions matching TRBD1. Germline V lookup: CDR1 SGHVS, CDR2 FQNEAQ. The CDR3 spans 13 residues. J lost 6 bases, V lost 5 bases, and 7 bases had no gene match.

V is TRBV15 and J is TRBJ2-3; maybe TRBD1 (6 bases). The V gene's germline CDR1 is LNHNV and CDR2 YYDKDF (reference sequence). Trimming cost V 7 bases and J 6 bases, with 17 bases left between them. The CDR3 consists of 14 residues. This chain's CDR3 is CATNPRGPYDTQYF. As DNA, the CDR3 is TGTGCCACCAACCCCAGGGGCCCGTATGATACGCAGTATTTT.